The sample holds a few counts of the clone carrying this T cell receptor (beta chain). The sample is drawn from a study of identical twins. TCRdb passed the 5' RACE reads through MiXCR, listing each CDR3 protein once. The data show around 480,000 distinct CDR3 sequences, around 14% seen once. There are 15 residues in the CDR3. Trimming shortened V by 6 bases and J by 0 bases, and 11 bases separated the two germline ends. These data also featured in a second study, about yellow fever vaccine responses in identical twins.

Source material: CD4+ T cells sorted from blood. This chain uses TRBV12-3 or TRBV12-4 with TRBJ2-2, with TRBD2 as a possible D gene (5 bases). This TCR was recovered from a woman aged 18-30 years in good health. The CDR3 is CASRGGFANTGELFF. The DNA for the CDR3 is TGTGCCAGCAGGGGCGGGTTCGCGAACACCGGGGAGCTGTTTTTT.